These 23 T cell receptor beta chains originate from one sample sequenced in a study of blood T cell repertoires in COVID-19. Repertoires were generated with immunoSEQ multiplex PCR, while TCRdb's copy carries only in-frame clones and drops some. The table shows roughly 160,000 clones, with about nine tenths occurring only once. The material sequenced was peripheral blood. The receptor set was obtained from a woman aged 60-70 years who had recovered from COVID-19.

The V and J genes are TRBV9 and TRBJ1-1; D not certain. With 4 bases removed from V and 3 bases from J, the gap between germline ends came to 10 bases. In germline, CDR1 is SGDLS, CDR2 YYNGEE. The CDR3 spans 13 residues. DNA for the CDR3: TGTGCCAGCAGCTTATTACATGACACTGAAGCTTTCTTT. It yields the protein CASSLLHDTEAFF.

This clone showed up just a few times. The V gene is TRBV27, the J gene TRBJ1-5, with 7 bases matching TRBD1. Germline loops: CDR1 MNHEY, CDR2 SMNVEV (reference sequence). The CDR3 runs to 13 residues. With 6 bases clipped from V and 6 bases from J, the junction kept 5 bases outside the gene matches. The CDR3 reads CASRNRGGQPQHF. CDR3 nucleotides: TGTGCCAGCAGAAACAGGGGCGGTCAGCCCCAGCATTTT.

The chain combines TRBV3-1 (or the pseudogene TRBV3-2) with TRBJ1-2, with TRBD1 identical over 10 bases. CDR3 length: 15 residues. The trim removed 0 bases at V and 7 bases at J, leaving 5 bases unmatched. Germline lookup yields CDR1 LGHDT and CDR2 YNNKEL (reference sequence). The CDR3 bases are TGTGCCAGCAGCCAAGAGACAGGGGGCCGGCTTGGCTACACCTTC. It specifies CASSQETGGRLGYTF.

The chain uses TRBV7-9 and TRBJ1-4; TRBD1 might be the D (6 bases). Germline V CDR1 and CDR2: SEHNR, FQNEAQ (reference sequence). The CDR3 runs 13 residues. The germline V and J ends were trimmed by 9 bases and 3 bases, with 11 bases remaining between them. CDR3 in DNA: TGTGCCAGTTCCAGGGGAGCTAATGAAAAACTGTTTTTT. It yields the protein CASSRGANEKLFF. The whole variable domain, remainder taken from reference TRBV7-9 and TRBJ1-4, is DTGVSQNPRHKITKRGQNVTFRCDPISEHNRLYWYRQTLGQGPEFLTYFQNEAQLEKSRLLSDRFSAERPKGSFSTLEIQRTEQGDSAMYLCASSRGANEKLFFGSGTQLSVL.

Here the CDR3 reads CASSLIQGAGELFF. CDR3 sequence (DNA): TGTGCCAGCAGCTTAATACAGGGGGCTGGGGAGCTGTTTTTT. This sequence joins TRBV11-2 and TRBJ2-2; TRBD1 matches 9 bases. CDR1 and CDR2 from the germline V gene are SGHAT and FQNNGV. The CDR3 spans 14 residues. Trimming cost V 2 bases and J 8 bases; bases outside gene matches: 3.

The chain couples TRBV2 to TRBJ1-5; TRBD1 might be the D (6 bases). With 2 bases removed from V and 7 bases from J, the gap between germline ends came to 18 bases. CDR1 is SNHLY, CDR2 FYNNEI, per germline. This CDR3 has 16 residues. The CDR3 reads CASSERGTEDRQPQHF. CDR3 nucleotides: TGTGCCAGCAGTGAAAGGGGGACCGAGGATAGACAGCCCCAGCATTTT.

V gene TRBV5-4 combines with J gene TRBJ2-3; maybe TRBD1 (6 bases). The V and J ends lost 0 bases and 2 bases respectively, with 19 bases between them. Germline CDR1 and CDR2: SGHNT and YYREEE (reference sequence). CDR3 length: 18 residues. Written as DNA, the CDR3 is TGTGCCAGCAGCTTGGTCCTAGGGGGAACCCGTGACACAGATACGCAGTATTTT. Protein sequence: CASSLVLGGTRDTDTQYF.

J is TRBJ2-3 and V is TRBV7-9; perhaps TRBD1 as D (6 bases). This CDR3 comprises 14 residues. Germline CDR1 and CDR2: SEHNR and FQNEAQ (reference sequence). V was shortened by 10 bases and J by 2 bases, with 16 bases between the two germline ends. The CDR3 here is CANRQVSNTDTQYF. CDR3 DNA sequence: TGTGCCAACAGACAGGTTTCGAACACAGATACGCAGTATTTT.

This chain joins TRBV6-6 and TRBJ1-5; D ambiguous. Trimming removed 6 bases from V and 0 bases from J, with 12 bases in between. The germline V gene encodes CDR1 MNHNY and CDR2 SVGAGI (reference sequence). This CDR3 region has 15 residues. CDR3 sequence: CASSRLSSSNQPQHF. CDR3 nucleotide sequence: TGTGCCAGCAGCCGCCTAAGTAGTAGCAATCAGCCCCAGCATTTT.

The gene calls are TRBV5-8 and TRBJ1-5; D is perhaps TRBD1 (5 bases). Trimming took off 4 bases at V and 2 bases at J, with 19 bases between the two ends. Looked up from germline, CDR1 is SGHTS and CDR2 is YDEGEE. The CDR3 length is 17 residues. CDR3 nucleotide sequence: TGTGCCAGCAGCAAAGACAGTGGCGGGACCGGCAATCAGCCCCAGCATTTT. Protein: CASSKDSGGTGNQPQHF.

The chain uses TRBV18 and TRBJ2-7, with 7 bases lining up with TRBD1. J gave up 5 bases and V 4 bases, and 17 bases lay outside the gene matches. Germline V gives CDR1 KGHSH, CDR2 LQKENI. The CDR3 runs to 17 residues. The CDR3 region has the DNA TGTGCCAGCTCACGACGCCCCAGACAGGGAACGGTCGACGAGCAGTACTTC. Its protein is CASSRRPRQGTVDEQYF.

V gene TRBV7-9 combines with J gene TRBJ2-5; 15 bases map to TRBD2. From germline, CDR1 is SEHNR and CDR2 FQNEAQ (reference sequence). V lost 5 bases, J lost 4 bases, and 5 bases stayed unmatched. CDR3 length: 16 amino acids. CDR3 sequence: CASSPGTSGGRETQYF. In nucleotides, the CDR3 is TGTGCCAGCAGCCCCGGGACTAGCGGGGGGAGAGAGACCCAGTACTTC.

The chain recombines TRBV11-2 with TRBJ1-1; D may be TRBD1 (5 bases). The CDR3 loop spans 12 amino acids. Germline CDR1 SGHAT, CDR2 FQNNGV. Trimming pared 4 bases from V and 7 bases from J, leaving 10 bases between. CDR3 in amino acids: CASSSQGLEAFF. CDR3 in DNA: TGTGCCAGCAGCTCCCAGGGCCTTGAAGCTTTCTTT.

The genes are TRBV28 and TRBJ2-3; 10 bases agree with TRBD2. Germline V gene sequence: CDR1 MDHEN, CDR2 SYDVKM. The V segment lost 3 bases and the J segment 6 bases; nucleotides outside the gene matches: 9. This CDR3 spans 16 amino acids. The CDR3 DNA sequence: TGTGCCAGCAGTTTTTTAGCGGGGGGCCAGCGGGATACGCAGTATTTT. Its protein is CASSFLAGGQRDTQYF.

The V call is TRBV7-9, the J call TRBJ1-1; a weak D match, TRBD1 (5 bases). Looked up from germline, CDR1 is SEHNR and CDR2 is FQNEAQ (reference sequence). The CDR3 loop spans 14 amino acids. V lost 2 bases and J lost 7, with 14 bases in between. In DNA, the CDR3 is TGTGCCAGCAGCTTATTAGCGGGGGGTGGTGAAGCTTTCTTT. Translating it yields CASSLLAGGGEAFF.

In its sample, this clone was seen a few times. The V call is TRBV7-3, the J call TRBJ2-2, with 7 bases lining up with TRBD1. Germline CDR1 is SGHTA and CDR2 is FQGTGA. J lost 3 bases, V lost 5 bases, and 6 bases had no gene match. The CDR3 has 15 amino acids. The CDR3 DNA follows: TGTGCCAGCAGCCCTGGACAGGCCTACACCGGGGAGCTGTTTTTT. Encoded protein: CASSPGQAYTGELFF. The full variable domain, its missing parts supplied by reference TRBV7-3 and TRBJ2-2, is GAGVSQTPSNKVTEKGKYVELRCDPISGHTALYWYRQSLGQGPEFLIYFQGTGAADDSGLPNDRFFAVRPEGSVSTLKIQRTERGDSAVYLCASSPGQAYTGELFFGEGSRLTVL.

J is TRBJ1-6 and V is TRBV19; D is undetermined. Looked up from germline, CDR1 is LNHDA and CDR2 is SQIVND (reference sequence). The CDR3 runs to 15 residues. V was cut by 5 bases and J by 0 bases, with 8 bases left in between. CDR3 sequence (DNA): TGTGCCAGTAGTCTGGGGAGCTCCTATAATTCACCCCTCCACTTT. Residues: CASSLGSSYNSPLHF.

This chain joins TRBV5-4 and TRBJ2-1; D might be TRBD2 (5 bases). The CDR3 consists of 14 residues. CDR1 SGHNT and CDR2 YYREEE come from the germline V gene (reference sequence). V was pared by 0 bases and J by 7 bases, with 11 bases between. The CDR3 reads CASSLERGRNEQFF. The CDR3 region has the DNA TGTGCCAGCAGCTTGGAACGGGGTAGGAATGAGCAGTTCTTC.

CDR3 nucleotide sequence: TGTGCCAGCAACCAAGGAGTACGACGGTCACCCCTCCACTTT. It encodes CASNQGVRRSPLHF. The chain has TRBV28 and TRBJ1-6; no clear D. The CDR3 spans 14 residues. Germline V gene sequence: CDR1 MDHEN, CDR2 SYDVKM. Trimming pared 7 bases from V and 10 bases from J, leaving 17 bases between.

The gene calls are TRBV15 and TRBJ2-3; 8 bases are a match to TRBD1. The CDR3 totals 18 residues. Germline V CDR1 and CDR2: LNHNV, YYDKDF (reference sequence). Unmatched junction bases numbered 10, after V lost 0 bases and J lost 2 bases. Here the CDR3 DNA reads TGTGCCACCAGCAGAGATCTACCGACAGGGGCTATCACAGATACGCAGTATTTT. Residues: CATSRDLPTGAITDTQYF.

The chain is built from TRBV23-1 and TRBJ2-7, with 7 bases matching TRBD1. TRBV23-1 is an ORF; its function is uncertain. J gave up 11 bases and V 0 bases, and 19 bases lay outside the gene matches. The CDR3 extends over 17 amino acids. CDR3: CASSQSFMKGAPSIKYF. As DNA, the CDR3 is TGCGCCAGCAGTCAATCGTTCATGAAGGGGGCTCCCTCGATTAAGTACTTC.

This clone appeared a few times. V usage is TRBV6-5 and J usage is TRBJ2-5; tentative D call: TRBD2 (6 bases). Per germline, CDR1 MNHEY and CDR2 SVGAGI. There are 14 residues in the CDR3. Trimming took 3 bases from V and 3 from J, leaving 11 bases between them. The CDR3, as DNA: TGTGCCAGCAGTTATGGTTGGAGGGAAGAGACCCAGTACTTC. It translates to CASSYGWREETQYF.

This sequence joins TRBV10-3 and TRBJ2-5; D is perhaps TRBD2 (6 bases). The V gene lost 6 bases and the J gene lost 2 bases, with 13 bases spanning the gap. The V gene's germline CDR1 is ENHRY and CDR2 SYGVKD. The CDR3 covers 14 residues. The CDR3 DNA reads TGTGCCATCAGCGGGGGACGGACTCAAGAGACCCAGTACTTC. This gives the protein CAISGGRTQETQYF.